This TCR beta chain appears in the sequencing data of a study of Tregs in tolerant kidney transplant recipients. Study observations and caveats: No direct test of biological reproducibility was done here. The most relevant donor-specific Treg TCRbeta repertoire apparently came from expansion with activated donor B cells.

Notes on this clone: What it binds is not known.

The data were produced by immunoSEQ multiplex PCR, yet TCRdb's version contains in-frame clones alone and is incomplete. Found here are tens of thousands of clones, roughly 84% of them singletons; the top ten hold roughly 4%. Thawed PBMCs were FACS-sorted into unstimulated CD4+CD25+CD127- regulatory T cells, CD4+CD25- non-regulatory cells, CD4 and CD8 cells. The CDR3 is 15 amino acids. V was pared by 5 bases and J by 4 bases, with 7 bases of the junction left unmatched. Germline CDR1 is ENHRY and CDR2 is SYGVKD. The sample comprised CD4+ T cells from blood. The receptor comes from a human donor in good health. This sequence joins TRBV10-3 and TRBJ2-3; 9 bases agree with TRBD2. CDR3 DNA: TGTGCCATCAGTACGACTAGCGGAACCCCAGATACGCAGTATTTT. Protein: CAISTTSGTPDTQYF.